The 17 T cell receptor beta chains below all came from one sample that was sequenced in a study of blood T cell repertoires in COVID-19. The method was immunoSEQ multiplex PCR; TCRdb's version includes in-frame clones alone and lacks a portion of them. This table holds a few hundred thousand clones, around 87% found once. The sequencing input was peripheral blood. These receptors all stem from a man in his 60s who had recovered from COVID-19.

The V gene is TRBV21-1, the J gene TRBJ2-5; TRBD1 is taken as the D call from the table, unchecked against the DNA. TRBV21-1 is flagged as a pseudogene. There are 17 residues in the CDR3. The CDR3 reads CASSRHCGQGIRETQYF. The CDR3 DNA reads as TGTGCCAGCAGCAGACACTGCGGACAGGGTATACGAGAGACCCAGTACTTC.

The table lists this clone with a few counts. The V gene is TRBV7-2, the J gene TRBJ1-6; D remains unclear. V lost 3 bases and J 6 bases, leaving 6 bases between the germline ends. The CDR3 runs to 13 residues. The germline CDR1 and CDR2 sequences are SGHTA and FQGNSA. The chain's CDR3 is CASSFRGNSPLHF. As DNA, the CDR3 is TGTGCCAGCAGCTTTCGGGGTAATTCACCCCTCCACTTT.

The table lists this clone with a count of one. The V call is TRBV9, the J call TRBJ2-1; 8 positions match TRBD2. Germline-derived CDR1 and CDR2 are SGDLS and YYNGEE. V shed 3 bases, J shed 4 bases, and the junction held 9 bases outside the gene matches. The CDR3 covers 16 residues. In DNA form, the CDR3 reads TGTGCCAGCAGCGCGTCCGGGACTAGTGGGTACAATGAGCAGTTCTTC. Amino acids: CASSASGTSGYNEQFF.

The genes are TRBV28 and TRBJ2-7; 9 bases agree with TRBD1. The CDR3 runs to 15 residues. Germline CDR1 reads MDHEN; CDR2 reads SYDVKM. Trimming cost V 7 bases and J 1 base; bases outside gene matches: 8. CDR3 residues: CASNLPGQGSYEQYF. The DNA of the CDR3 is TGTGCCAGCAACCTACCGGGACAGGGATCCTACGAGCAGTACTTC.

This clone was seen a handful of times. V is TRBV28 and J is TRBJ2-6, with D perhaps matching TRBD1 (5 bases). V lost 5 bases and J 0 bases, leaving 11 bases between the germline ends. The length of the CDR3 is 16 residues. Per the germline V gene, CDR1 is MDHEN and CDR2 is SYDVKM. This chain's CDR3 is CASSNAGNSGANVLTF. CDR3 bases: TGTGCCAGCAGTAACGCAGGGAACTCTGGGGCCAACGTCCTGACTTTC.

V gene TRBV29-1 combines with J gene TRBJ1-1; the D is unclear. The germline V gene has CDR1 SQVTM and CDR2 ANQGSEA. The CDR3 contains 14 residues. V shed 6 bases and J shed 3 bases, with 17 bases lying between them. The CDR3 DNA sequence: TGCAGCGTGAGGGTGGAGACCCTTTACACTGAAGCTTTCTTT. Translated: CSVRVETLYTEAFF.

The V call is TRBV6-5, the J call TRBJ1-2, with D hard to call. The CDR3 totals 16 residues. V lost 0 bases to trimming and J lost 4 bases, with 15 bases between them. The germline V gene encodes CDR1 MNHEY and CDR2 SVGAGI. The CDR3 sequence: CASSYSSSTGPYGYTF. CDR3 DNA sequence: TGTGCCAGCAGTTACTCGAGTTCGACGGGTCCCTATGGCTACACCTTC.

This chain joins TRBV5-1 and TRBJ2-1; 8 nucleotides line up with TRBD1. Germline CDR1 reads SGHRS; CDR2 reads YFSETQ. V was clipped by 0 bases and J by 8 bases; unmatched bases: 4. This CDR3 spans 14 amino acids. Here the CDR3 DNA reads TGCGCCAGCAGCTTGGGTCAGACAGGGGATGAGCAGTTCTTC. Residues: CASSLGQTGDEQFF.

Concerning this clone: This CDR3 fails to terminate in the conserved phenylalanine or tryptophan, so it likely reflects a read error. The DNA is left out, because the CDR3 cannot be placed on it with certainty; the CDR3 is given as TCRdb lists it. The chain couples TRBV14 to TRBJ1-1. The CDR3 comprises 12 residues, both ends counted. Looked up from germline, CDR1 is SGHDN and CDR2 is FVKESK. This CDR3 is CASSQDCRGFTL.

The chain combines TRBV19 with TRBJ1-2, with D unresolved. This CDR3 contains 14 residues. The germline gives CDR1 LNHDA, CDR2 SQIVND (reference sequence). The V end lost 4 bases, the J end lost 8 bases, and 17 bases lay between the germline ends. The CDR3 region is CASSRHQYSEGYTF. The CDR3 DNA is TGTGCCAGTAGTAGACACCAATATTCGGAAGGCTACACCTTC.

This chain connects TRBV3-1 (or the pseudogene TRBV3-2) to TRBJ2-3, with D possibly being TRBD2 (6 bases). The V and J ends lost 0 bases and 2 bases respectively, with 12 bases between them. Germline V CDR1 and CDR2: LGHDT, YNNKEL (reference sequence). The CDR3 sequence is 16 residues long. The CDR3 loop reads CASSQEQRVVTDTQYF. The CDR3 nucleotides read TGTGCCAGCAGCCAAGAACAGCGGGTGGTCACAGATACGCAGTATTTT.

CDR3 coding DNA: TGTGCCAGCAGCCACCGGACTAGCTTTGGAAACATTCAGTACTTC. Protein: CASSHRTSFGNIQYF. V gene TRBV14 combines with J gene TRBJ2-4; 8 bases fit TRBD2. The CDR3 length is 15 residues. J gave up 6 bases and V 3 bases, and 7 bases lay outside the gene matches. Germline V gene sequence: CDR1 SGHDN, CDR2 FVKESK.

V is TRBV7-9 and J is TRBJ1-2, with 11 bases identical to TRBD1. J was trimmed by 5 bases and V by 5 bases; bases with no gene match: 4. Germline CDR1 SEHNR, CDR2 FQNEAQ (reference sequence). The length of the CDR3 is 14 residues. The CDR3 here is CASSRDRGEYGYTF. For the CDR3, the DNA is TGTGCCAGCAGCCGGGACAGGGGGGAATATGGCTACACCTTC.

The chain carries TRBV7-9 and TRBJ2-1, with TRBD2 matching over 9 bases. The CDR3 extends over 15 amino acids. Unmatched junction bases numbered 6, after V lost 6 bases and J lost 3 bases. Germline V gives CDR1 SEHNR, CDR2 FQNEAQ (reference sequence). CDR3 sequence reads: CASSPGLANYNEQFF. Here the CDR3 DNA reads TGTGCCAGCAGTCCGGGACTAGCCAACTACAATGAGCAGTTCTTC.

The chain combines TRBV20-1 with TRBJ2-3; 10 bases agree with TRBD1. Germline CDR1 and CDR2: DFQATT and SNEGSKA (reference sequence). With 3 bases clipped from V and 15 bases from J, the junction kept 18 bases outside the gene matches. This CDR3 region has 15 residues. CDR3 coding DNA: TGCAGTGCTAGTGATACCGGGACAGGGGCTCGGGGGTATTATTTT. This encodes CSASDTGTGARGYYF.

The chain combines TRBV3-1 (or the pseudogene TRBV3-2) with TRBJ1-2; no definite D call. The germline gives CDR1 LGHDT, CDR2 YNNKEL (reference sequence). This CDR3 contains 14 residues. The germline V and J ends were trimmed by 0 bases and 7 bases, with 12 bases remaining between them. CDR3 nucleotides: TGTGCCAGCAGCCAAGAGGGCAGGATCGGTGGCTACACCTTC. Encoded protein: CASSQEGRIGGYTF.

This chain uses TRBV19 with TRBJ2-5, with TRBD2 identical over 11 bases. This CDR3 has 16 residues. Trimming at V came to 3 bases and at J to 2 bases, leaving 5 bases not matched to a gene. From germline, CDR1 is LNHDA and CDR2 SQIVND (reference sequence). CDR3 region: CASSILSGGGQETQYF. The CDR3 DNA is TGTGCCAGTAGTATCCTTAGCGGGGGGGGTCAAGAGACCCAGTACTTC.